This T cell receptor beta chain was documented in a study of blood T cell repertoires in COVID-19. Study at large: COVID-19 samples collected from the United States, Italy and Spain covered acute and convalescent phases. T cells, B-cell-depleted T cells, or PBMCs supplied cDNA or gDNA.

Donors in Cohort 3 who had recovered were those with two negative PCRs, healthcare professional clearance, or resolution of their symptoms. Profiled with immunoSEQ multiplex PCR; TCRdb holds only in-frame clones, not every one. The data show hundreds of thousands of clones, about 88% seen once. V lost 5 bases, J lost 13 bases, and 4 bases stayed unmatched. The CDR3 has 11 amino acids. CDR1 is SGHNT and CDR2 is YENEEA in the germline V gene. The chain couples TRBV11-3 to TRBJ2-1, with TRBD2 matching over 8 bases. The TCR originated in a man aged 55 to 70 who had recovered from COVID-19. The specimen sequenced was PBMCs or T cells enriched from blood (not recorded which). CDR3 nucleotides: TGTGCCAGCAGCAAACTAGCGGATCAGTTCTTC. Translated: CASSKLADQFF.